Listed below are T cell receptor beta chains from one sample, sequenced in a study of cytomegalovirus exposure and HLA in healthy donors. Using immunoSEQ multiplex PCR, the repertoire was profiled, and TCRdb retains in-frame clones only, with some absent. The top ten clones hold roughly 6.6% of a sample with about 160,000 clones, roughly three quarters of them seen once. The sequencing input was PBMCs. The receptors here all came from a man aged 35-49 years in good health and CMV-seropositive. The CDR3 runs from the conserved cysteine through the conserved F or W. A D gene is named only where the DNA matches it firmly. The size of a clone is reported for some rows only, either as once, few or many, or as a class for expanded clones.

>TRBD1|TRBJ1-6|.|TRBV25-1
CASSGQGENSPLHF
TGTGCCAGCAGTGGACAGGGGGAAAATTCACCCCTCCACTTT
>TRBD1|TRBJ2-7|.|TRBV4-3
CASSRSLTGGGEQYF
TGCGCCAGCAGCCGTTCTTTAACAGGGGGAGGCGAGCAGTACTTC
>TRBD1|TRBJ1-2|.|TRBV29-1
CSGGQGDYGYTF
TGCAGCGGCGGACAGGGGGACTATGGCTACACCTTC
>.|TRBJ1-1|.|TRBV19
CASSGGVNTEAFF
TGTGCCAGTTCGGGGGGCGTGAACACTGAAGCTTTCTTT
>.|TRBJ2-5|.|TRBV6-6
CASGRQSHDQETQYF
TGTGCCAGCGGTAGACAGTCCCACGATCAAGAGACCCAGTACTTC
>.|TRBJ2-1|.|TRBV5-1
CASSPPGQTYNEQFF
TGCGCCAGCAGTCCTCCAGGACAGACTTACAATGAGCAGTTCTTC
>.|TRBJ1-1|.|TRBV6-1
CALGGGVLNTEAFF
TGTGCCTTGGGGGGAGGGGTCCTGAACACTGAAGCTTTCTTT
>TRBD2|TRBJ2-1|.|TRBV6-5
CASKGTSGQNEQFF
TGTGCCAGCAAAGGGACTAGCGGCCAGAATGAGCAGTTCTTC
>TRBD1|TRBJ1-6|.|TRBV7-9
CASSPRGGQGDSPLHF
TGTGCCAGCAGCCCGAGGGGGGGACAGGGGGATTCACCCCTCCACTTT
>TRBD1|TRBJ1-1|few|TRBV7-9
CASSPRTGNTEAFF
TGTGCCAGCAGCCCAAGGACAGGGAACACTGAAGCTTTCTTT